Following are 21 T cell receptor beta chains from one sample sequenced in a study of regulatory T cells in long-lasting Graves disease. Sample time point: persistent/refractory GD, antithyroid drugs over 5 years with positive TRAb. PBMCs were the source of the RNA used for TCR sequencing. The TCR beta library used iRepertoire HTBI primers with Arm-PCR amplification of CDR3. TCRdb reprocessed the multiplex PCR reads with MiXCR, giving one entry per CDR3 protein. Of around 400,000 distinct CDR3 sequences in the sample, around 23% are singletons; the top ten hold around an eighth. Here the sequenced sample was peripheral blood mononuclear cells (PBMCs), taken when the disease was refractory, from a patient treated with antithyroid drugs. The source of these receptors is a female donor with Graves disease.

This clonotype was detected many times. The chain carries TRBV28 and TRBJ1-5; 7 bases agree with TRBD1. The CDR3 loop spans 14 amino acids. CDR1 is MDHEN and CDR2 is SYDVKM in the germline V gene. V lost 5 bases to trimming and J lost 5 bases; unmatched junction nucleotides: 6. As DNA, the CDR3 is TGTGCCAGCAGTCCCGGGACAGAGCATCAGCCCCAGCATTTT. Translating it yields CASSPGTEHQPQHF.

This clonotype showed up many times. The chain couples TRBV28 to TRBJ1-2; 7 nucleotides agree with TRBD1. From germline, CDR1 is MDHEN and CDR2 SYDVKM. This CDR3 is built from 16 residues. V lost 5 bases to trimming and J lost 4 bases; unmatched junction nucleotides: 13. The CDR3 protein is CASSPIGTGERYGYTF. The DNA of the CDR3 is TGTGCCAGCAGTCCAATCGGAACAGGGGAGCGCTATGGCTACACCTTC.

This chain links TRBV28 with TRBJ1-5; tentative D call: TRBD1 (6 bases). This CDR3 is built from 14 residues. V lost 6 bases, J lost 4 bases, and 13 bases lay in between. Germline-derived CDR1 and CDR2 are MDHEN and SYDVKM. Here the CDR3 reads CASSQGPTNQPQHF. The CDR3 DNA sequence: TGTGCCAGCAGCCAGGGGCCGACTAATCAGCCCCAGCATTTT.

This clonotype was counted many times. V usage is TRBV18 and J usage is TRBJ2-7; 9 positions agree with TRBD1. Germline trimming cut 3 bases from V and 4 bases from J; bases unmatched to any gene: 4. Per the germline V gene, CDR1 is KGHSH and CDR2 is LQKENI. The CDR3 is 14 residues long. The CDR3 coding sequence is TGTGCCAGCTCACCCCCCGGACAGGGGTACGAGCAGTACTTC. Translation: CASSPPGQGYEQYF.

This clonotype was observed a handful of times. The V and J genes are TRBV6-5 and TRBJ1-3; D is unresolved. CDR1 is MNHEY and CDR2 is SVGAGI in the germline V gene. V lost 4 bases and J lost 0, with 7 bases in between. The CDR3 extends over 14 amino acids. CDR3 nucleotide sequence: TGTGCCAGCAGTTTGGGGAGCTCTGGAAACACCATATATTTT. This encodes CASSLGSSGNTIYF.

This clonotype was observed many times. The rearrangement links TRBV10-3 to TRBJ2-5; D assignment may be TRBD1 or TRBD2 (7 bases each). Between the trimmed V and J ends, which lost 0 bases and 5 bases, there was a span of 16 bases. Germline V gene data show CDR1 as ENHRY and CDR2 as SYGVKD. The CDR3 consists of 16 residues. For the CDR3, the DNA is TGTGCCATCAGTGAGTCGCGGGGGACAGTCAGGGAGACCCAGTACTTC. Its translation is CAISESRGTVRETQYF.

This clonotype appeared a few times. The CDR3: CSALQVEAFF. The CDR3 DNA follows: TGCAGTGCTTTACAGGTTGAAGCTTTCTTT. The gene calls are TRBV20-1 and TRBJ1-1, with D possibly being TRBD1 (5 bases). The CDR3 sequence is 10 residues long. The V and J ends lost 5 bases and 7 bases respectively, with 8 bases between them. Germline V gene lookup returns CDR1 DFQATT and CDR2 SNEGSKA (reference sequence).

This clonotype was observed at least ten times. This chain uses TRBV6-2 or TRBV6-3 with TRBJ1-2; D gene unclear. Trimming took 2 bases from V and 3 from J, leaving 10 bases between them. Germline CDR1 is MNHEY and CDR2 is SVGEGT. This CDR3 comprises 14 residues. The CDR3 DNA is TGTGCCAGCAGTTACAGCGACGGTGACTATGGCTACACCTTC. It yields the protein CASSYSDGDYGYTF.

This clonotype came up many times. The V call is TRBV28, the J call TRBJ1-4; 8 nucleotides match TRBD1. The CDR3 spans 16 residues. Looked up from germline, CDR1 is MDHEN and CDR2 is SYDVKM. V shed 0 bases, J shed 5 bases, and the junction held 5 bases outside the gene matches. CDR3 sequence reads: CASSLWQGAGNEKLFF. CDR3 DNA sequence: TGTGCCAGCAGTTTATGGCAGGGGGCCGGCAATGAAAAACTGTTTTTT.

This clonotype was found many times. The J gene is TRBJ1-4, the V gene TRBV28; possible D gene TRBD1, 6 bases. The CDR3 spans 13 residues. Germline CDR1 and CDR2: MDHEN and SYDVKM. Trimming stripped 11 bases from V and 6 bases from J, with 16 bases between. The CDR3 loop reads CAALGRGYEKLFF. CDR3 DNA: TGTGCCGCGCTGGGCAGGGGTTATGAAAAACTGTTTTTT.

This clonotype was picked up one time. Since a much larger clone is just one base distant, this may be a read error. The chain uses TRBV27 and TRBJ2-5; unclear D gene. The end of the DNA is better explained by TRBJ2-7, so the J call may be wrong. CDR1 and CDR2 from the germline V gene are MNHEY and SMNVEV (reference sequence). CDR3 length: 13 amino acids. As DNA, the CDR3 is TGTGCCAAGTCTGATGATATCTCCTACGAGCAGTACTTC. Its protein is CAKSDDISYEQYF.

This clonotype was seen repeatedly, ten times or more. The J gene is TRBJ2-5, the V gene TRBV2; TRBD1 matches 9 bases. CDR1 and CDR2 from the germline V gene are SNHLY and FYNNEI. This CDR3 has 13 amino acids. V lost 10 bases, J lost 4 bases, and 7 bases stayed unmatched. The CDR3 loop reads CATMGQGGETQYF. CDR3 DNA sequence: TGTGCCACTATGGGACAGGGAGGAGAGACCCAGTACTTC. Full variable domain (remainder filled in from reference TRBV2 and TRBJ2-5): EPEVTQTPSHQVTQMGQEVILRCVPISNHLYFYWYRQILGQKVEFLVSFYNNEISEKSEIFDDQFSVERPDGSNFTLKIRSTKLEDSAMYFCATMGQGGETQYFGPGTRLLVL.

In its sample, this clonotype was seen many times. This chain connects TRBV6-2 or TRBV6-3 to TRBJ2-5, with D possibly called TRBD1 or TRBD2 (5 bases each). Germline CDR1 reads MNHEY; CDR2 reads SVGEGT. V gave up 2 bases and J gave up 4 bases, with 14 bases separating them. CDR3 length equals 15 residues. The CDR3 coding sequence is TGTGCCAGCAGTTACGCCCGGGGCCCTGGAGAGACCCAGTACTTC. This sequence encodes CASSYARGPGETQYF.

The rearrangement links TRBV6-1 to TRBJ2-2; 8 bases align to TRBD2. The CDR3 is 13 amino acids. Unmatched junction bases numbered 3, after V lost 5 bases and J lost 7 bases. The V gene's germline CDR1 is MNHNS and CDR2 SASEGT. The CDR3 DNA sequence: TGTGCCAGCAGTCGGGAGGGGAACGGGGAGCTGTTTTTT. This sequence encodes CASSREGNGELFF.

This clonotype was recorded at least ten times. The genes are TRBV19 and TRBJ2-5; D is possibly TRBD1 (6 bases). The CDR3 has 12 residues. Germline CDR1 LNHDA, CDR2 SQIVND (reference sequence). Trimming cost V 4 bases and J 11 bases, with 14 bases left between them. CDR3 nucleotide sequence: TGTGCCAGTAGTACCCCAAGGGGACATCAGTACTTC. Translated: CASSTPRGHQYF.

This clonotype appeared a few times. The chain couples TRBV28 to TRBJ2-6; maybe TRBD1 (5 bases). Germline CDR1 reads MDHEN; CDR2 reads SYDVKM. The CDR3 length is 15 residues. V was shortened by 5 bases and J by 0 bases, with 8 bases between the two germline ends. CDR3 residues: CASSGDSSGANVLTF. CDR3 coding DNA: TGTGCCAGCAGTGGAGACAGCTCTGGGGCCAACGTCCTGACTTTC. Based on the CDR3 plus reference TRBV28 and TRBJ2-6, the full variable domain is DVKVTQSSRYLVKRTGEKVFLECVQDMDHENMFWYRQDPGLGLRLIYFSYDVKMKEKGDIPEGYSVSREKKERFSLILESASTNQTSMYLCASSGDSSGANVLTFGAGSRLTVL.

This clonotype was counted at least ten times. CDR3 in amino acids: CASSVNEKLFF. The CDR3 nucleotides are TGTGCCAGCAGTGTAAATGAAAAACTGTTTTTT. The rearrangement joins TRBV6-1 to TRBJ1-4; D uncertain. This CDR3 contains 11 residues. CDR1 is MNHNS and CDR2 is SASEGT in the germline V gene. Between the trimmed V and J ends, which lost 4 bases and 5 bases, there was a span of 2 bases.

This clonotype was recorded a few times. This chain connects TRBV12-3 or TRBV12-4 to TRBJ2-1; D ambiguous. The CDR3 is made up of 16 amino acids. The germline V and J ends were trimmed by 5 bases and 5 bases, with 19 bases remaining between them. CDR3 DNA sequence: TGTGCCAGCAGTCTCGCCCTTGTCTTATATGACAATGAGCAGTTCTTC. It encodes CASSLALVLYDNEQFF.

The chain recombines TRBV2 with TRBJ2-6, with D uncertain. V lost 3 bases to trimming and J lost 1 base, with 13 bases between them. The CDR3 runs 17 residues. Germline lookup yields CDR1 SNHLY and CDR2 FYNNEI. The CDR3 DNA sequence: TGTGCCAGCAGTGAGATGAGCTCTGGATCTGGGGCCAACGTCCTGACTTTC. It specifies CASSEMSSGSGANVLTF.

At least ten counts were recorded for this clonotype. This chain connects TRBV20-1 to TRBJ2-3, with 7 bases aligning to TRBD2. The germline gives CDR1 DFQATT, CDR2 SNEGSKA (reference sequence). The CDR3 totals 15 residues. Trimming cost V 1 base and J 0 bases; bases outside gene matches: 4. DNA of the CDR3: TGCAGTGCTAGAGGAACGGGAGGTAGCACAGATACGCAGTATTTT. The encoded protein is CSARGTGGSTDTQYF.

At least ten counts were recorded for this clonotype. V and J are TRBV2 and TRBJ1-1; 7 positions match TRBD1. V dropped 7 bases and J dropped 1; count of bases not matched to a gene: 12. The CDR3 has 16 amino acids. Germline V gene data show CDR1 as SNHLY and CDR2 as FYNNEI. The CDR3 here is CASTRQGYIGNTEAFF. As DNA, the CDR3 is TGTGCCAGCACCCGACAGGGCTATATAGGGAACACTGAAGCTTTCTTT.